The T cell receptor (beta chain) under discussion was sequenced for a study of T cells in Graves' hyperthyroidism and ophthalmopathy. Comment on this clonotype: A junction boundary mismatches the germline segment, possibly from a read error.

The TCR beta CDR3 regions underwent amplification using RNA transcripts as the source. A set of HTBI primers served as the primers for a first-round RT-PCR of the TCR CDR3. Each CDR3 protein is one row after TCRdb ran MiXCR on the multiplex PCR reads. The sample has 250,000 to 300,000 distinct CDR3 sequences; roughly 15% are singletons. The CDR3 is 10 amino acids. Germline V gene data show CDR1 as DFQATT and CDR2 as SNEGSKA (reference sequence). The sequencing input was blood. J is TRBJ2-5 and V is TRBV20-1; TRBD2 is a possible D gene (6 bases). The receptor's source is a woman between 40 and 50 years old with Graves' hyperthyroidism that later progressed to Graves' ophthalmopathy. CDR3 bases: TGCAGTGCTAGACGGGAGATCCAGTACTTC. This codes for CSARREIQYF.